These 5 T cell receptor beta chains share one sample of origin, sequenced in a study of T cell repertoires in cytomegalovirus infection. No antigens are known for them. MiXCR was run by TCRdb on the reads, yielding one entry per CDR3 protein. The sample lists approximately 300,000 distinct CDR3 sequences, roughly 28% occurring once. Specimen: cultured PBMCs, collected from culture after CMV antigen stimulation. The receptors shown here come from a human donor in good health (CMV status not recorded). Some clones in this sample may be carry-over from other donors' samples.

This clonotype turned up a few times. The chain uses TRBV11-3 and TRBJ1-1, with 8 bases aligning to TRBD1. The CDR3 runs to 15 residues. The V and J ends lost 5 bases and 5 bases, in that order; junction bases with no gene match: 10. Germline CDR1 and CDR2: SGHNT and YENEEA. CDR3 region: CASSPPGGAGTEAFF. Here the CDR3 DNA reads TGTGCCAGCAGCCCCCCAGGGGGCGCGGGAACTGAAGCTTTCTTT. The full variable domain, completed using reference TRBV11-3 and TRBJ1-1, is EAGVVQSPRYKIIEKKQPVAFWCNPISGHNTLYWYLQNLGQGPELLIRYENEEAVDDSQLPKDRFSAERLKGVDSTLKIQPAELGDSAVYLCASSPPGGAGTEAFFGQGTRLTVV.

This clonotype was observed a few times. Here the CDR3 reads CATSDPGQPADTQYF. In DNA form, the CDR3 reads TGTGCCACCAGTGATCCGGGACAGCCCGCAGATACGCAGTATTTT. The V call is TRBV24-1, the J call TRBJ2-3; 7 bases map to TRBD1. V shed 3 bases, J shed 4 bases, and the junction held 6 bases outside the gene matches. This CDR3 contains 15 residues. Germline CDR1 KGHDR, CDR2 SFDVKD.

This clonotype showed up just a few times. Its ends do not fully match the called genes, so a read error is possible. This chain's CDR3 is CASRLGLAGNTGELFF. Here the CDR3 DNA reads TGCGCCAGCAGATTGGGACTAGCGGGGAACACCGGGGAGCTGTTTTTT. The chain recombines TRBV5-1 with TRBJ2-2, with TRBD2 matching 12 bases. The length of the CDR3 is 16 residues. Germline V gene sequence: CDR1 SGHRS, CDR2 YFSETQ.

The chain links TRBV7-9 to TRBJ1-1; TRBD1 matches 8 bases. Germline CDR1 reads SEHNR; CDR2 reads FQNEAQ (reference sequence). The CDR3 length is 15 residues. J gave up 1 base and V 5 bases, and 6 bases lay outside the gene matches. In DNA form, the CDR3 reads TGTGCCAGCAGCGCCTGGACAGGGAAGAACACTGAAGCTTTCTTT. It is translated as CASSAWTGKNTEAFF.

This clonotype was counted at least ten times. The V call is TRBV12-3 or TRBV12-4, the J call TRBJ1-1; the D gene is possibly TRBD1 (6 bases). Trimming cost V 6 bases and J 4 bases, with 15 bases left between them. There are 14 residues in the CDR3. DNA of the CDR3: TGTGCCAGCAGGTACAGGGATGGCAGCACTGAAGCTTTCTTT. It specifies CASRYRDGSTEAFF.